These 20 T cell receptor beta chains originate from one sample sequenced in a study of blood T cell repertoires in COVID-19. Generated by immunoSEQ multiplex PCR, the TCRdb table keeps only in-frame clones and is missing some. Here the sample spans 100,000 or so clones, 65% to 90% being singletons. Sequencing input: PBMCs or T cells enriched from blood (not recorded which). The receptors stem from a woman aged 45-65 years who had recovered from COVID-19.

This chain connects TRBV19 to TRBJ1-5; TRBD1 matches 8 bases. The J segment lost 6 bases and the V segment lost 4 bases, leaving 8 bases of the junction unmatched. Germline V gene sequence: CDR1 LNHDA, CDR2 SQIVND (reference sequence). The CDR3 consists of 15 residues. CDR3 DNA sequence: TGTGCCAGTAGTAGAGGACAGGGTTTGGGTCAGCCCCAGCATTTT. It yields the protein CASSRGQGLGQPQHF.

This chain joins TRBV6-5 and TRBJ1-6; D may be TRBD1 (5 bases). The ends were cut back, 7 bases at V and 9 bases at J, with 16 bases in the middle. The CDR3 is 14 amino acids. Per the germline V gene, CDR1 is MNHEY and CDR2 is SVGAGI. The CDR3 sequence is CASTPSGGGSPLHF. CDR3 DNA: TGTGCCAGCACACCGTCGGGCGGGGGTTCACCCCTCCACTTT.

In its sample, this clone was seen a few times. The chain joins TRBV28 to TRBJ2-7, with 9 bases matching TRBD1. The germline V gene encodes CDR1 MDHEN and CDR2 SYDVKM. The CDR3 runs 12 residues. Trimming took 7 bases from V and 9 from J; bases not matched to a gene: 7. CDR3 nucleotide sequence: TGTGCCAGCACGCGACAGGGGGAACGGCAGTACTTC. Protein sequence: CASTRQGERQYF.

The gene calls are TRBV6-5 and TRBJ1-5; the D gene is possibly TRBD1 (5 bases). CDR3 size: 13 residues. Germline V gene lookup returns CDR1 MNHEY and CDR2 SVGAGI. Trimming took 7 bases from V and 4 from J, leaving 11 bases between them. The CDR3 loop is CASKQDINQPQHF. CDR3 coding DNA: TGTGCCAGCAAACAGGATATAAATCAGCCCCAGCATTTT.

The chain joins TRBV27 to TRBJ1-3; a possible D gene is TRBD1 (5 bases). The germline gives CDR1 MNHEY, CDR2 SMNVEV (reference sequence). CDR3 length: 14 amino acids. V was pared by 4 bases and J by 6 bases, with 13 bases between. As DNA, the CDR3 is TGTGCCAGCAGTTCGATGGGGGGGGAAAACACCATATATTTT. Translation gives CASSSMGGENTIYF.

On this clone itself: Other DNA variants within this sample encode the same CDR3. This chain joins TRBV5-1 and TRBJ1-1, with 7 nucleotides matching TRBD1. The V gene end was trimmed by 4 bases and the J gene end by 3 bases; junction bases not matched to a gene: 3. This CDR3 is built from 13 residues. CDR1 SGHRS and CDR2 YFSETQ come from the germline V gene. DNA for the CDR3: TGCGCCAGCAGCCTAACAGGGGACACTGAAGCTTTCTTT. Protein sequence: CASSLTGDTEAFF.

V and J are TRBV27 and TRBJ2-3, with TRBD2 as a possible D gene (6 bases). Germline V gives CDR1 MNHEY, CDR2 SMNVEV (reference sequence). Trimming stripped 4 bases from V and 1 base from J, with 6 bases between. The CDR3 extends over 13 amino acids. The CDR3 DNA reads TGTGCCAGCAGTTGGGGGGGCACAGATACGCAGTATTTT. The encoded protein is CASSWGGTDTQYF.

V usage is TRBV10-3 and J usage is TRBJ2-7, with D unresolved. V lost 3 bases and J 6 bases, leaving 9 bases between the germline ends. Germline-derived CDR1 and CDR2 are ENHRY and SYGVKD. The CDR3 is made up of 12 amino acids. The CDR3 region has the DNA TGTGCCATCAGTGATTTTCTGTTCGAGCAGTACTTC. It encodes CAISDFLFEQYF.

The V and J genes are TRBV6-1 and TRBJ2-1; 7 positions agree with TRBD1. Germline V gene lookup returns CDR1 MNHNS and CDR2 SASEGT. Germline trimming cut 3 bases from V and 1 base from J; bases unmatched to any gene: 3. There are 15 residues in the CDR3. CDR3 sequence (DNA): TGTGCCAGCAGTGAGACAGGGCTTTCCTACAATGAGCAGTTCTTC. It is translated as CASSETGLSYNEQFF.

This clone was observed a handful of times. The gene calls are TRBV10-3 and TRBJ1-2; possible D gene TRBD1, 6 bases. The CDR3 totals 14 residues. V lost 9 bases and J lost 1, with 15 bases in between. Germline lookup yields CDR1 ENHRY and CDR2 SYGVKD. The CDR3 here is CAIGGSGDNYGYTF. The CDR3 DNA reads TGTGCCATAGGTGGGTCAGGGGATAACTATGGCTACACCTTC.

The V gene is TRBV3-1 (or the pseudogene TRBV3-2), the J gene TRBJ2-1, with 8 bases lining up with TRBD1. CDR3 size: 13 residues. In germline, CDR1 is LGHDT, CDR2 YNNKEL (reference sequence). V lost 4 bases to trimming and J lost 8 bases; unmatched junction nucleotides: 4. CDR3 nucleotide sequence: TGTGCCAGCAGCCCTGACAGGGGAGATGAGCAGTTCTTC. It codes for CASSPDRGDEQFF.

CDR3 nucleotide sequence: TGTGCCAGCAGGACAGGGGCCCTTAATGAAAAACTGTTTTTT. Its translation is CASRTGALNEKLFF. The V gene is TRBV5-8, the J gene TRBJ1-4; 8 nucleotides agree with TRBD1. Germline V lookup: CDR1 SGHTS, CDR2 YDEGEE. The CDR3 is 14 residues long. V shed 5 bases, J shed 4 bases, and the junction held 4 bases outside the gene matches.

V usage is TRBV5-1 and J usage is TRBJ1-5; 9 nucleotides agree with TRBD1. The V segment lost 4 bases and the J segment 7 bases; nucleotides outside the gene matches: 6. Germline CDR1 reads SGHRS; CDR2 reads YFSETQ. The CDR3 extends over 14 amino acids. The CDR3 is CASSRTGEEQPQHF. The CDR3 coding sequence is TGCGCCAGCAGCCGGACAGGGGAGGAACAGCCCCAGCATTTT.

V usage is TRBV27 and J usage is TRBJ2-3, with TRBD2 matching over 7 bases. The CDR3 has 17 residues. The V and J ends lost 3 bases and 2 bases, in that order; junction bases with no gene match: 11. CDR1 and CDR2 (germline): MNHEY, SMNVEV (reference sequence). CDR3 coding DNA: TGTGCCAGCAGTTTGGGACTAAAGGCAGGCCTCACAGATACGCAGTATTTT. This gives the protein CASSLGLKAGLTDTQYF.

V is TRBV14 and J is TRBJ1-6; 7 nucleotides align to TRBD1. The CDR3 extends over 14 amino acids. Germline lookup yields CDR1 SGHDN and CDR2 FVKESK. J lost 9 bases, V lost 3 bases, and 5 bases had no gene match. Written as DNA, the CDR3 is TGTGCCAGCAGCCATGGGTCAGGGGGTTCACCCCTCCACTTT. This gives the protein CASSHGSGGSPLHF.

The chain combines TRBV28 with TRBJ2-2, with D possibly TRBD2 on 5 matching bases. V shed 5 bases and J shed 8 bases, with 9 bases lying between them. The germline V gene encodes CDR1 MDHEN and CDR2 SYDVKM. CDR3 length: 12 residues. CDR3 DNA: TGTGCCAGCAGTAAGCCGGGGGGGGAGCTGTTTTTT. It codes for CASSKPGGELFF.

The V and J genes are TRBV20-1 and TRBJ2-1, with 13 nucleotides matching TRBD2. The CDR3 totals 15 residues. Germline V lookup: CDR1 DFQATT, CDR2 SNEGSKA (reference sequence). V lost 6 bases, J lost 8 bases, and 10 bases stayed unmatched. CDR3 nucleotides: TGCAGTGCGAGTGGACTAGCGGGAGTTGTCGATGAGCAGTTCTTC. Translated: CSASGLAGVVDEQFF.

The rearrangement uses TRBV6-5 and TRBJ1-4; D is perhaps TRBD1 (5 bases). Germline V gene lookup returns CDR1 MNHEY and CDR2 SVGAGI. V lost 8 bases and J 0 bases, leaving 7 bases between the germline ends. CDR3 size: 13 residues. The CDR3 sequence is CASLRATNEKLFF. The CDR3 nucleotides read TGTGCCAGCCTCAGGGCAACTAATGAAAAACTGTTTTTT.

The gene calls are TRBV12-3 or TRBV12-4 and TRBJ2-7, with TRBD1 as a possible D gene (5 bases). V lost 6 bases to trimming and J lost 5 bases, with 14 bases between them. This CDR3 has 13 residues. The CDR3 is CASSLTETDEQYF. The CDR3 nucleotides are TGTGCCAGCAGCTTGACAGAAACCGACGAGCAGTACTTC.

The rearrangement uses TRBV5-1 and TRBJ2-5; TRBD1 is a possible D gene (5 bases). V shed 1 base and J shed 5 bases, with 9 bases lying between them. This CDR3 spans 13 amino acids. Germline-derived CDR1 and CDR2 are SGHRS and YFSETQ. Written as DNA, the CDR3 is TGCGCCAGCAGCTTGCAGGGTTGGGAGACCCAGTACTTC. It translates to CASSLQGWETQYF.